These 30 T cell receptor beta chains originate from one sample sequenced in a study of shared clonotypes between healthy human individuals. Some clones are missing from TCRdb's copy, which holds only in-frame ones; the method was immunoSEQ multiplex PCR. In the table there are 2 million to 2.5 million clones, just under 95% of which are singletons. The sample taken for sequencing was naive CD4+ T cells from PBMCs. The subset: CD45RA+ positively selected. These TCRs come from a man between 18 and 35 years old in good health. Some clones in this sample may be carry-over from other donors' samples.

V gene TRBV11-2 combines with J gene TRBJ2-2; tentatively, D is TRBD1 or TRBD2 (5 bases each). The germline V and J ends were trimmed by 5 bases and 8 bases, with 24 bases remaining between them. The germline gives CDR1 SGHAT, CDR2 FQNNGV. This CDR3 has 17 residues. CDR3 sequence reads: CASSTQTLGTKPGELFF. The DNA of the CDR3 is TGTGCCAGCAGCACACAAACCCTCGGGACCAAACCTGGGGAGCTGTTTTTT.

This rearrangement joins TRBV6-4 to TRBJ2-3, with D possibly matching TRBD1 (5 bases). The germline V gene encodes CDR1 MRHNA and CDR2 SNTAGT. This CDR3 comprises 15 residues. Trimming took off 11 bases at V and 0 bases at J, with 18 bases between the two ends. The CDR3 region is CAGHLGLSSTDTQYF. In nucleotides, the CDR3 is TGTGCCGGCCACCTGGGGCTGTCGAGCACAGATACGCAGTATTTT.

Note on this clone: Other DNA sequences in this specimen translate into the identical CDR3. The V and J genes are TRBV28 and TRBJ2-2, with 12 positions matching TRBD2. This CDR3 comprises 16 residues. Germline CDR1 reads MDHEN; CDR2 reads SYDVKM. J was trimmed by 2 bases and V by 3 bases; bases with no gene match: 1. CDR3 residues: CASSLGLAGNTGELFF. The CDR3 DNA reads TGTGCCAGCAGTTTGGGACTAGCGGGCAACACCGGGGAGCTGTTTTTT.

This clone has only one observation. The rearrangement joins TRBV5-1 to TRBJ2-7, with TRBD1 matching 10 bases. V lost 0 bases and J lost 7; bases outside the gene matches: 7. The V gene's germline CDR1 is SGHRS and CDR2 YFSETQ. This CDR3 comprises 15 residues. The CDR3 protein is CASSLGGTGVSEQYF. In nucleotides, the CDR3 is TGCGCCAGCAGCTTGGGCGGGACAGGGGTATCGGAGCAGTACTTC.

The V and J genes are TRBV6-4 and TRBJ1-5, with 9 bases that match TRBD1. With V trimmed by 0 bases and J by 1 base, 4 bases remained unmatched. Germline V CDR1 and CDR2: MRHNA, SNTAGT. The CDR3 covers 17 residues. CDR3 DNA: TGTGCCAGCAGTGACTCCACAGGGGGCCGGAGCAATCAGCCCCAGCATTTT. It specifies CASSDSTGGRSNQPQHF.

CDR3 in amino acids: CASSARTSGSLEEQFF. DNA of the CDR3: TGTGCCAGCAGCGCCAGGACTAGCGGGAGCCTGGAGGAGCAGTTCTTC. This chain connects TRBV9 to TRBJ2-1; 13 bases fit TRBD2. This CDR3 region has 16 residues. CDR1 is SGDLS and CDR2 is YYNGEE in the germline V gene. Trimming took 3 bases from V and 10 from J; bases not matched to a gene: 10.

This rearrangement joins TRBV4-1 to TRBJ2-7, with 7 bases matching TRBD1. This CDR3 is built from 15 residues. The germline gives CDR1 MGHRA, CDR2 YSYEKL. The J segment lost 3 bases and the V segment lost 4 bases, leaving 9 bases of the junction unmatched. CDR3 in amino acids: CASSPSRDRNYEQYF. DNA for the CDR3: TGCGCCAGCAGCCCCTCCCGGGACAGAAACTACGAGCAGTACTTC.

V usage is TRBV6-5 and J usage is TRBJ1-2; D ambiguous. From germline, CDR1 is MNHEY and CDR2 SVGAGI. The CDR3 extends over 12 amino acids. The V gene lost 4 bases and the J gene lost 6 bases, with 9 bases spanning the gap. The CDR3 region has the DNA TGTGCCAGCAGTTTTCTTGGAAATGGCTACACCTTC. It is translated as CASSFLGNGYTF.

The chain combines TRBV11-1 with TRBJ2-1, with 9 nucleotides matching TRBD1. The CDR3 contains 15 residues. CDR1 is SGHAT, CDR2 FQDESV, per germline (reference sequence). J was trimmed by 5 bases and V by 1 base; bases with no gene match: 3. CDR3 in amino acids: CASSLEGTGNNEQFF. CDR3 bases: TGTGCCAGCAGCTTAGAAGGGACAGGGAACAATGAGCAGTTCTTC.

In its sample, this clone was seen once. The chain joins TRBV28 to TRBJ2-1; possibly TRBD2 for D (6 bases). Looked up from germline, CDR1 is MDHEN and CDR2 is SYDVKM. The CDR3 spans 16 residues. Trimming removed 1 base from V and 4 bases from J, with 14 bases in between. The chain's CDR3 is CASSLLAGTGYNEQFF. The CDR3 bases are TGTGCCAGCAGTTTATTGGCCGGGACTGGGTACAATGAGCAGTTCTTC.

The chain carries TRBV7-2 and TRBJ2-3, with 10 bases matching TRBD2. V was pared by 4 bases and J by 5 bases, with 18 bases of the junction left unmatched. The CDR3 has 19 residues. Looked up from germline, CDR1 is SGHTA and CDR2 is FQGNSA. The CDR3 loop reads CASSSPPGGAGGPRDTQYF. The CDR3 region has the DNA TGTGCCAGCAGCTCCCCCCCCGGAGGAGCGGGAGGGCCACGAGATACGCAGTATTTT.

This clone is a singleton in its sample. The chain carries TRBV5-5 and TRBJ1-3; D remains unclear. Germline-derived CDR1 and CDR2 are SGHKS and YYEKEE (reference sequence). Deletions cut 1 base from V and 0 bases from J, with 8 bases between. This CDR3 has 15 amino acids. The chain's CDR3 is CASSLWSISGNTIYF. In DNA, the CDR3 is TGTGCCAGCAGCTTGTGGTCGATCTCTGGAAACACCATATATTTT.

With respect to this clone: At one end, the junction sequence differs from germline, possibly due to a read error. V gene TRBV7-9 combines with J gene TRBJ2-7, with D tentatively TRBD1 or TRBD2 (5 bases each). Germline CDR1 SEHNR, CDR2 FQNEAQ (reference sequence). CDR3 size: 19 residues. This chain's CDR3 is CASSLVPGTQNWVSCEQYF. The CDR3 DNA is TGTGCCAGCAGCTTAGTCCCCGGGACCCAAAACTGGGTATCCTGCGAGCAGTACTTC.

This clone was counted a single time. The CDR3 is CASRGGQGKYGYTF. DNA for the CDR3: TGTGCCAGCAGGGGGGGACAGGGGAAATATGGCTACACCTTC. The chain combines TRBV6-6 with TRBJ1-2, with TRBD1 matching 10 bases. Trimming took 6 bases from V and 5 from J; bases not matched to a gene: 6. The CDR3 runs to 14 residues. Germline V gives CDR1 MNHNY, CDR2 SVGAGI (reference sequence).

The chain carries TRBV19 and TRBJ1-3, with TRBD1 as a possible D gene (5 bases). The germline V gene has CDR1 LNHDA and CDR2 SQIVND (reference sequence). V lost 1 base to trimming and J lost 0 bases, with 13 bases between them. This CDR3 has 17 residues. The CDR3 nucleotides are TGTGCCAGTAGTATAGCTGGAGGGACCTACTCTGGAAACACCATATATTTT. Its protein is CASSIAGGTYSGNTIYF.

The CDR3 loop is CASSTEGVLNTEAFF. The CDR3 region has the DNA TGCGCCAGCAGCACCGAGGGGGTCTTGAACACTGAAGCTTTCTTT. V is TRBV5-1 and J is TRBJ1-1; D may be TRBD1 (6 bases). V lost 4 bases to trimming and J lost 0 bases, with 13 bases between them. CDR3 length: 15 residues. CDR1 and CDR2 (germline): SGHRS, YFSETQ.

The chain carries TRBV29-1 and TRBJ2-2, with 7 nucleotides matching TRBD1. This CDR3 contains 13 residues. Germline assignment: CDR1 SQVTM and CDR2 ANQGSEA. V lost 6 bases and J lost 4; bases outside the gene matches: 5. The CDR3: CSVGDSRTGELFF. The CDR3 DNA reads as TGCAGCGTGGGGGACAGCCGCACCGGGGAGCTGTTTTTT.

V is TRBV4-1 and J is TRBJ2-1; D is uncertain. V was shortened by 4 bases and J by 6 bases, with 13 bases between the two germline ends. The CDR3 spans 14 residues. CDR1 and CDR2 (germline): MGHRA, YSYEKL. CDR3 in amino acids: CASSPLNVRNEQFF. In DNA, the CDR3 is TGCGCCAGCAGCCCCCTAAACGTCCGCAATGAGCAGTTCTTC.

The J gene is TRBJ2-1, the V gene TRBV2; TRBD2 aligns across 12 bases. Germline V gene data show CDR1 as SNHLY and CDR2 as FYNNEI. The ends lost 1 base at V and 6 bases at J; junction bases unmatched: 4. The CDR3 has 16 amino acids. CDR3 sequence: CASSEETSGSINEQFF. In DNA form, the CDR3 reads TGTGCCAGCAGTGAAGAGACTAGCGGGAGTATCAATGAGCAGTTCTTC.

The V and J genes are TRBV5-1 and TRBJ1-4; D is unresolved. Trimming shortened V by 0 bases and J by 8 bases, and 14 bases separated the two germline ends. Looked up from germline, CDR1 is SGHRS and CDR2 is YFSETQ. CDR3 size: 15 residues. In nucleotides, the CDR3 is TGCGCCAGCAGCTTGGTCGACGGAGGGAGGGAAAAACTGTTTTTT. Protein sequence: CASSLVDGGREKLFF.

The chain couples TRBV6-1 to TRBJ1-3, with a weak D call TRBD1 (5 bases). The length of the CDR3 is 14 residues. In germline, CDR1 is MNHNS, CDR2 SASEGT. V gave up 6 bases and J gave up 7 bases, with 16 bases separating them. This CDR3 is CASSADSFLNTIYF. CDR3 DNA: TGTGCCAGCAGCGCAGACAGTTTTTTGAACACCATATATTTT.

This clone was observed a single time. This chain connects TRBV18 to TRBJ2-5; possible D gene TRBD1, 5 bases. Germline CDR1 reads KGHSH; CDR2 reads LQKENI. CDR3 length: 13 amino acids. Trimming removed 4 bases from V and 2 bases from J, with 8 bases in between. DNA for the CDR3: TGTGCCAGCTCACGACAGAAGCAAGAGACCCAGTACTTC. Amino acid sequence: CASSRQKQETQYF. Full variable domain (rest looked up from reference TRBV18 and TRBJ2-5): NAGVMQNPRHLVRRRGQEARLRCSPMKGHSHVYWYRQLPEEGLKFMVYLQKENIIDESGMPKERFSAEFPKEGPSILRIQQVVRGDSAAYFCASSRQKQETQYFGPGTRLLVL.

The V call is TRBV11-2, the J call TRBJ1-2, with TRBD1 identical over 7 bases. The CDR3 length is 13 residues. V lost 3 bases and J lost 11; bases outside the gene matches: 9. Germline V gene lookup returns CDR1 SGHAT and CDR2 FQNNGV. CDR3 amino acids: CASSFRDSAGYTF. CDR3 in DNA: TGTGCCAGCAGCTTCCGGGACAGTGCGGGGTACACCTTC.

This chain connects TRBV7-2 to TRBJ2-1; 11 bases match TRBD2. With 5 bases clipped from V and 4 bases from J, the junction kept 4 bases outside the gene matches. The germline CDR1 and CDR2 sequences are SGHTA and FQGNSA. The CDR3 is 15 amino acids. In DNA form, the CDR3 reads TGTGCCAGCAGCCCGGGACTAGCGGAATACAATGAGCAGTTCTTC. Residues: CASSPGLAEYNEQFF.

The genes are TRBV11-2 and TRBJ1-2; D gene unclear. CDR3 length: 13 residues. The V gene lost 8 bases and the J gene lost 5 bases, with 15 bases spanning the gap. Germline CDR1 is SGHAT and CDR2 is FQNNGV. DNA for the CDR3: TGTGCCAGCTTTGGTACATCAGCGTATGGCTACACCTTC. It is translated as CASFGTSAYGYTF.

The rearrangement links TRBV7-9 to TRBJ2-7; D ambiguous. V was shortened by 5 bases and J by 2 bases, with 25 bases between the two germline ends. Germline assignment: CDR1 SEHNR and CDR2 FQNEAQ (reference sequence). The CDR3 has 18 residues. The CDR3 loop is CASSARAAISFRPYEQYF. The CDR3 DNA is TGTGCCAGCAGCGCCCGCGCGGCTATTTCGTTCCGGCCCTACGAGCAGTACTTC.

The chain uses TRBV5-4 and TRBJ2-7; 8 bases match TRBD1. Germline lookup yields CDR1 SGHNT and CDR2 YYREEE (reference sequence). The CDR3 length is 17 residues. V shed 3 bases, J shed 5 bases, and the junction held 16 bases outside the gene matches. CDR3 sequence (DNA): TGTGCCAGCAGCTCCCTTGTCCAGACAGGGGTTTACCACGAGCAGTACTTC. This codes for CASSSLVQTGVYHEQYF.

This chain connects TRBV7-2 to TRBJ1-1; 10 bases are a match to TRBD1. CDR3 length: 16 residues. The V gene's germline CDR1 is SGHTA and CDR2 FQGNSA. V was pared by 6 bases and J by 3 bases, with 10 bases of the junction left unmatched. The chain's CDR3 is CASRQDRGRSYTEAFF. CDR3 nucleotides: TGTGCCAGCAGACAAGACAGGGGGCGATCGTACACTGAAGCTTTCTTT.

CDR3 region: CASSLMPDNEQFF. The CDR3 coding sequence is TGTGCCAGCAGCTTAATGCCAGACAATGAGCAGTTCTTC. The chain uses TRBV7-3 and TRBJ2-1; no clear D. Per germline, CDR1 SGHTA and CDR2 FQGTGA. The CDR3 totals 13 residues. The V end was cut by 1 base, the J end by 5 bases, with 6 bases between.

V and J are TRBV5-1 and TRBJ2-2; 8 nucleotides agree with TRBD1. The CDR3 spans 15 residues. Germline values: CDR1 SGHRS, CDR2 YFSETQ. Germline trimming cut 4 bases from V and 5 bases from J; bases unmatched to any gene: 7. Here the CDR3 DNA reads TGCGCCAGCAGCGCAGACAGGGGCTGGACCGGGGAGCTGTTTTTT. It translates to CASSADRGWTGELFF.